This T cell receptor beta chain came from a study of blood T cell repertoires in COVID-19. The V and J ends lost 5 bases and 1 base respectively, with 14 bases between them. The CDR3 extends over 15 amino acids. CDR1 and CDR2 (germline): LNHDA, SQIVND (reference sequence). The authors' processing: Quantification of nucleated cells was approximated via reference gene primer amplification. The data were produced by immunoSEQ multiplex PCR, yet TCRdb's version contains in-frame clones alone and is incomplete. V, J and clone size are those of that table, while D and trimming were read from the DNA. The sample lists about 220,000 clones, 88% occurring once.

This receptor was identified in a woman between 50 and 59 years old with acute COVID-19. This chain connects TRBV19 to TRBJ1-1, with D perhaps matching TRBD1 (6 bases). Source material: PBMCs or T cells enriched from blood (not recorded which). Here the CDR3 reads CASSHAGVQNTEAFF. The CDR3 DNA reads as TGTGCCAGTAGTCATGCAGGGGTCCAGAACACTGAAGCTTTCTTT.